This TCR beta chain was observed in a study of blood T cell repertoires in COVID-19. Germline lookup yields CDR1 KGHSH and CDR2 LQKENI. This CDR3 comprises 16 residues. V lost 2 bases, J lost 0 bases, and 14 bases lay in between. Measured with immunoSEQ multiplex PCR; TCRdb has only the in-frame clones, and not every one. This sample carries around 25,000 clones, over 70% of them seen once, and the ten largest clones take approximately 24%. The source material was peripheral blood. The chain recombines TRBV18 with TRBJ2-7; D may be TRBD2 (6 bases). The TCR originated in a human donor with active COVID-19. The donor label of this sample is uncertain. CDR3 coding DNA: TGTGCCAGCTCACCAAAAATACTAGCTGACTCCTACGAGCAGTACTTC. This translates into CASSPKILADSYEQYF.